This TCR beta chain was documented in a study of OX40 agonist ivuxolimab in advanced cancers. Overall study: Ivuxolimab, which is an agonistic anti-OX40 (CD134) antibody, was administered to the patients. Study-level results: The antigen specificity of the peripheral T cells (those that were expanded) was not determined.

Per the germline V gene, CDR1 is LGHNA and CDR2 is YNFKEQ. The V segment lost 4 bases and the J segment 4 bases; nucleotides outside the gene matches: 8. The CDR3 totals 16 residues. On this clone itself: Its antigen is currently unknown.

Sequencing was performed with immunoSEQ multiplex PCR; in TCRdb, only in-frame clones are kept and a portion is missing. The sample lists roughly 100,000 clones, more than 75% occurring once. The chain uses TRBV4-2 and TRBJ2-1, with 9 bases fitting TRBD1. The sequence was obtained from an adult with an advanced solid tumor such as melanoma, head and neck, liver or kidney cancer. Sequencing used CD4+ or CD8+ T cells sorted from blood, obtained in a trial of the OX40 agonist ivuxolimab. The CDR3 is CASSLTFGTGYNEQFF. In DNA, the CDR3 is TGTGCCAGCAGCCTAACCTTCGGGACAGGGTACAATGAGCAGTTCTTC.